These 3 T cell receptor beta chains share one sample of origin, sequenced in a study of blood T cell repertoires in COVID-19. Clones were sequenced by immunoSEQ multiplex PCR, and TCRdb holds only the in-frame ones, with some missing. The table shows about 230,000 clones, with about nine tenths occurring only once. The specimen was peripheral blood. These receptors were obtained from a man in his fifties with COVID-19, enrolled during active disease.

The rearrangement uses TRBV11-2 and TRBJ2-7; 11 bases fit TRBD2. The CDR3 contains 18 residues. Per germline, CDR1 SGHAT and CDR2 FQNNGV. V lost 0 bases, J lost 2 bases, and 9 bases stayed unmatched. CDR3 coding DNA: TGTGCCAGCAGCTTAGAAGGACTAGCGGGCGGACCTGCCTACGAGCAGTACTTC. Its translation is CASSLEGLAGGPAYEQYF.

V and J are TRBV2 and TRBJ2-6; weak D call: TRBD1 (6 bases). The CDR3 spans 17 residues. Trimming shortened V by 5 bases and J by 4 bases, and 18 bases separated the two germline ends. Germline V lookup: CDR1 SNHLY, CDR2 FYNNEI. The CDR3 reads CASSRDRPATGANVLTF. CDR3 nucleotides: TGTGCCAGCAGTCGAGACAGGCCAGCTACGGGGGCCAACGTCCTGACTTTC. The complete variable domain, with remaining parts taken from reference TRBV2 and TRBJ2-6, reads EPEVTQTPSHQVTQMGQEVILRCVPISNHLYFYWYRQILGQKVEFLVSFYNNEISEKSEIFDDQFSVERPDGSNFTLKIRSTKLEDSAMYFCASSRDRPATGANVLTFGAGSRLTVL.

The chain couples TRBV27 to TRBJ2-2; TRBD1 aligns across 10 bases. V lost 3 bases to trimming and J lost 5 bases; unmatched junction nucleotides: 6. This CDR3 comprises 16 residues. Germline-derived CDR1 and CDR2 are MNHEY and SMNVEV (reference sequence). CDR3 residues: CASSFTGTGDTGELFF. CDR3 nucleotide sequence: TGTGCCAGCAGTTTTACCGGGACAGGGGATACCGGGGAGCTGTTTTTT.